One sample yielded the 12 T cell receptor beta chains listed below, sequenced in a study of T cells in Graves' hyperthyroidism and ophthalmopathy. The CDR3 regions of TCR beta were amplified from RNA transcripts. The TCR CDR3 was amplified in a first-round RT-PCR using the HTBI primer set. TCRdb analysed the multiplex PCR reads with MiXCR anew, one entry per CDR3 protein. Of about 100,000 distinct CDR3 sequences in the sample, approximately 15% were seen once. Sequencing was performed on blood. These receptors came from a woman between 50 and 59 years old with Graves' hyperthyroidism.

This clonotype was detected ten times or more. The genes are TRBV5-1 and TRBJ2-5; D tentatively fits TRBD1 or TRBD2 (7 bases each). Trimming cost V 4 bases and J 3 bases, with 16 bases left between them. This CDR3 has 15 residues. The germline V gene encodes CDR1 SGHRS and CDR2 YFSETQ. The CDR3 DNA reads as TGCGCCAGCAGCCCAGTTTCAGGGGGGGAAGAGACCCAGTACTTC. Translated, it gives CASSPVSGGEETQYF.

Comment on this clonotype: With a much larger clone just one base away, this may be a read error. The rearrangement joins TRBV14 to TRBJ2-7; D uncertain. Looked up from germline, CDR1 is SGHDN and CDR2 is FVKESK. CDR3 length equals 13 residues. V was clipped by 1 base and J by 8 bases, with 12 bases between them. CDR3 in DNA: TGTGCCAGCAGCCAAGCCAGCCCTGGCAAGCAGTACTTC. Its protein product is CASSQASPGKQYF. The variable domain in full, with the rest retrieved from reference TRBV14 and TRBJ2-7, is EAGVTQFPSHSVIEKGQTVTLRCDPISGHDNLYWYRRVMGKEIKFLLHFVKESKQDESGMPNNRFLAERTGGTYSTLKVQPAELEDSGVYFCASSQASPGKQYFGPGTRLTVT.

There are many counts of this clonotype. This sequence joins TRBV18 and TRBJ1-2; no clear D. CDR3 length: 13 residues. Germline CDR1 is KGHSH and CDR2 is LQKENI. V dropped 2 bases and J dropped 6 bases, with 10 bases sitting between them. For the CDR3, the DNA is TGTGCCAGCTCACCAAAGGCAGATAATGGCTACACCTTC. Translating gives CASSPKADNGYTF.

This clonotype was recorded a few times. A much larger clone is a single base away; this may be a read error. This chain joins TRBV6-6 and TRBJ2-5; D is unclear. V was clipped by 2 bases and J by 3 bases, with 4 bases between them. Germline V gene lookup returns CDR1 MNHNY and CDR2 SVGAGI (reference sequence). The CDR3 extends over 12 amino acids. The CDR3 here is CASSYRKETQYF. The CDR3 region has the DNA TGTGCCAGCAGTTACAGGAAAGAGACCCAGTACTTC.

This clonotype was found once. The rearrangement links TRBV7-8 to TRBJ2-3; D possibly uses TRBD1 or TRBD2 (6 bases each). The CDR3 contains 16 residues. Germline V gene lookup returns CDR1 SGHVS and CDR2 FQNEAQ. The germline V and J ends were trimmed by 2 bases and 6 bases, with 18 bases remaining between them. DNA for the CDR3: TGTGCCAGCAGCTTATATAGGAGGGGGTTCGACGATACGCAGTATTTT. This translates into CASSLYRRGFDDTQYF. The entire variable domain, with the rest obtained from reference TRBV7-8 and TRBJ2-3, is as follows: GAGVSQSPRYKVAKRGQDVALRCDPISGHVSLFWYQQALGQGPEFLTYFQNEAQLDKSGLPSDRFFAERPEGSVSTLKIQRTQQEDSAVYLCASSLYRRGFDDTQYFGPGTRLTVL.

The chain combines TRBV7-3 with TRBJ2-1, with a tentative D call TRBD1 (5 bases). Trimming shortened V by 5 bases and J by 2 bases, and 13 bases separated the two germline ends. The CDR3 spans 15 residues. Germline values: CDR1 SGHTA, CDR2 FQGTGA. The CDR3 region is CASSPAPGTYNEQFF. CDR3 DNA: TGTGCCAGCAGCCCGGCCCCAGGGACCTACAATGAGCAGTTCTTC.

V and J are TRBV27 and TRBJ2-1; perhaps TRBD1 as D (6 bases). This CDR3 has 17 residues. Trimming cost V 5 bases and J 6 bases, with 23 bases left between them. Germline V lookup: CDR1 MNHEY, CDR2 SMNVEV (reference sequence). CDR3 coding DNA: TGTGCCAGCAGTCCCTCTTATTTCGACAGGACCGTCAATGAGCAGTTCTTC. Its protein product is CASSPSYFDRTVNEQFF.

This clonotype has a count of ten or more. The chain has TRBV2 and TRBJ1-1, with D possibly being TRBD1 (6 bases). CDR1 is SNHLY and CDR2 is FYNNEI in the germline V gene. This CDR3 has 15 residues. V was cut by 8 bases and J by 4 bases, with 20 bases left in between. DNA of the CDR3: TGTGCCAGCCGCCGTCAGAGACAGGAGGCCACTGAAGCTTTCTTT. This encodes CASRRQRQEATEAFF.

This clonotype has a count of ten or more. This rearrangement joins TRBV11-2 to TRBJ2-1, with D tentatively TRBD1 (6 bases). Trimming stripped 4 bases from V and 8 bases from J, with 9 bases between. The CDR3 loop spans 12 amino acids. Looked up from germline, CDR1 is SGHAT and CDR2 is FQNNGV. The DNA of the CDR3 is TGTGCCAGCAGCTCCCAGGGGTATGAGCAGTTCTTC. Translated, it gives CASSSQGYEQFF.

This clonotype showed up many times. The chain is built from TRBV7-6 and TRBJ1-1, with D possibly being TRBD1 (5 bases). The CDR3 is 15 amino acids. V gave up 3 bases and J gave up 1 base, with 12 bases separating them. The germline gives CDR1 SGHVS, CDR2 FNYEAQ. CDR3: CASSLSDGGNTEAFF. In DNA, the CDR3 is TGTGCCAGCAGCTTGTCCGACGGGGGGAACACTGAAGCTTTCTTT.

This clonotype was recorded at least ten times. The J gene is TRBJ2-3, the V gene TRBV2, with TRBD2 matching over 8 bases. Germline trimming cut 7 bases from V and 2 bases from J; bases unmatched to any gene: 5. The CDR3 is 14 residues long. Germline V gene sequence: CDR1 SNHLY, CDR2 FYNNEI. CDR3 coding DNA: TGTGCCAGCATGAGCGGGAGTGCCACAGATACGCAGTATTTT. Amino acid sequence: CASMSGSATDTQYF.

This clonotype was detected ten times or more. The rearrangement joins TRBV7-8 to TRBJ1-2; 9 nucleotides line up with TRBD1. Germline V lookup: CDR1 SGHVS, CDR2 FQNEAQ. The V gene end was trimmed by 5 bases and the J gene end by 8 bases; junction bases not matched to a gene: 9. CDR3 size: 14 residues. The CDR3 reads CASSVGTGREGYTF. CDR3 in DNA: TGTGCCAGCAGCGTCGGGACAGGGCGGGAAGGCTACACCTTC.